This entry describes one T cell receptor (beta chain). The antigen it binds to is not known. No base qualities exist here, and no much larger clone lies one base off it. TCRbeta CDR3 regions were amplified from genomic DNA using the immunoSEQ Assay, a bias-controlled multiplex PCR. The authors' analysis ran thus. The number of nucleated cells in each sample was estimated by amplification of reference gene primers within the assay. Sequence reads were collapsed and filtered to measure the absolute abundance of every unique TCRbeta CDR3 rearrangement. Productive Simpson clonality was computed per sample as the square root of Simpson's diversity index over productive rearrangements. TCRdb obtained this table from immuneACCESS and retained in-frame rearrangements with V and J assigned. These tables miss some clones; where compared with another copy, unresolved V genes account for less than half of the shortfall, and the remainder is unexplained. Clone size and V and J calls were adopted from that table, with D and trimming inferred from the DNA. For this sample there are 95,000 to 150,000 clones; 86% appear just once. Together, the top ten hold roughly 4% of the sample.

The sample originates from a study of blood T cell repertoires in COVID-19 (dated by TCRdb to the early 2020s). Regarding the complete study: Samples covering the acute and convalescent phases of COVID-19 were provided by collaborators in the United States, Italy and Spain. The repertoires were made available in a free public database intended to serve as a resource for research on the immune response to SARS-CoV-2. The dataset comprised deeply sampled blood TCRbeta repertoires from subjects exposed to, actively infected with, or recovered from COVID-19. The material from the prospective study consisted of cDNA or gDNA derived from T cells, B-cell-depleted T cells, or PBMCs. The samples were drawn from two sources: the first 160 participants of the ongoing ImmuneRACE study, and 1,000 to 1,500 subjects contributed by 6 global collaborators. Where available, HLA class I and class II types were taken from metadata supplied by the sample provider and were not determined by assay-based typing. The sample metadata nearly always contained a de-identified subject ID, COVID-19 status, age in years and sex.

What the work shows at the level of the full study, not this receptor alone: How much clinical and demographic metadata was included differed by source and by participant, and the metadata was provided uncurated.

The collaborating institutions used their own protocols to collect whole blood in K2EDTA tubes. For TCRbeta analysis, collaborators shipped samples as frozen whole blood, isolated PBMCs, or DNA extracted from either of those sample types. From cysteine to phenylalanine, the CDR3 is 15 amino acids long. CDR3 DNA is the only sequence kept; it has 45 bases, read in frame from the first base. V was cut back by 5 bases and J by 0 bases, leaving a gap of 10 bases between them. Per the germline V gene, MGHDK is the CDR1 and SYGVNS is the CDR2. Sequenced: peripheral blood. The origin of this receptor is a middle-aged man with acute or convalescent COVID-19. The V and J genes are TRBV25-1 and TRBJ1-4; the D gene is not confidently resolved. The nucleotide sequence is given as TGTGCCAGCAGTATCCGACTACCAACTAATGAAAAACTGTTTTTT. Its protein product is CASSIRLPTNEKLFF.